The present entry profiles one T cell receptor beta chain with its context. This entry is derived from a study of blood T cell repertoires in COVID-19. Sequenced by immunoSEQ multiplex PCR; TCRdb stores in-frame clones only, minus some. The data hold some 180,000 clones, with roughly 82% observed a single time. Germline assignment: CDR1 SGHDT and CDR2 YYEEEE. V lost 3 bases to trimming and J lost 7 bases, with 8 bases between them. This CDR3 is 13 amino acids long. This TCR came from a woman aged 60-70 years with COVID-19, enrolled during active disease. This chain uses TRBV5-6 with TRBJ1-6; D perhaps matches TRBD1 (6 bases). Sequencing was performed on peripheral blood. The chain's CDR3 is CASSSGVNSPLHF. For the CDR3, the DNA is TGTGCCAGCAGCTCAGGGGTGAATTCACCCCTCCACTTT.